The 28 T cell receptor beta chains below come from one sample, sequenced in a study of CD8 T cells in Susac syndrome. Random hexamers were used to reverse transcribe roughly 0.5 to 1 ug of RNA. In TCRdb, the immunoSEQ multiplex PCR reads were re-called with MiXCR into one record per CDR3 protein. The sample carries over 300,000 distinct CDR3 sequences, 92% recorded once. Sequenced sample: CD4+ T cells from PBMCs. All receptors derive from a human donor with multiple sclerosis.

The table lists this clonotype with a count of one. V gene TRBV7-9 combines with J gene TRBJ1-1, with TRBD1 matching 7 bases. The CDR3 consists of 15 residues. Germline V gene sequence: CDR1 SEHNR, CDR2 FQNEAQ (reference sequence). V shed 5 bases, J shed 7 bases, and the junction held 13 bases outside the gene matches. The CDR3 protein is CASSPRPGDRLEAFF. The DNA of the CDR3 is TGTGCCAGCAGCCCTAGACCCGGGGACAGACTTGAAGCTTTCTTT.

The chain couples TRBV20-1 to TRBJ1-6; TRBD1 aligns across 9 bases. V shed 5 bases and J 8 bases; nucleotides not matched to a gene: 4. The CDR3 consists of 13 residues. Germline values: CDR1 DFQATT, CDR2 SNEGSKA (reference sequence). The CDR3 DNA reads TGCAGTGCTGGGGGACAGGGCCATTCACCCCTCCACTTT. Translation: CSAGGQGHSPLHF.

Here the CDR3 reads CASSSRTQGETQYF. The DNA for the CDR3 is TGTGCCAGCAGCTCCCGCACTCAGGGAGAGACCCAGTACTTC. The gene calls are TRBV7-6 and TRBJ2-5; a possible D gene is TRBD1 (5 bases). Trimming removed 4 bases from V and 4 bases from J, with 13 bases in between. Germline loops: CDR1 SGHVS, CDR2 FNYEAQ. This CDR3 region has 14 residues.

This chain uses TRBV6-6 with TRBJ1-1, with D uncertain. Germline lookup yields CDR1 MNHNY and CDR2 SVGAGI (reference sequence). CDR3 length equals 13 residues. Trimming removed 1 base from V and 10 bases from J, with 13 bases in between. The CDR3 nucleotides are TGTGCCAGCAGTTACTTAGTTACTTCGGGAGCTTTCTTT. Amino acid sequence: CASSYLVTSGAFF.

The CDR3 nucleotides read TGTGCCAGCCTGAGAGGGGGCGGGAGCTCTGGGGCCAACGTCCTGACTTTC. As protein: CASLRGGGSSGANVLTF. This chain uses TRBV11-2 with TRBJ2-6; TRBD1 or TRBD2 may be the D gene (7 bases each). This CDR3 has 17 residues. CDR1 and CDR2 (germline): SGHAT, FQNNGV. Trimming cost V 8 bases and J 0 bases, with 17 bases left between them.

This clonotype was recorded only once. This rearrangement joins TRBV20-1 to TRBJ2-1; 11 bases fit TRBD2. From germline, CDR1 is DFQATT and CDR2 SNEGSKA (reference sequence). V dropped 6 bases and J dropped 9; count of bases not matched to a gene: 10. The length of the CDR3 is 14 residues. This chain's CDR3 is CSALSGTSGIEQFF. The CDR3 DNA sequence: TGCAGTGCCTTATCCGGGACTAGCGGAATTGAGCAGTTCTTC.

The V and J genes are TRBV7-9 and TRBJ1-2; 7 bases are a match to TRBD1. Germline trimming cut 5 bases from V and 3 bases from J; bases unmatched to any gene: 9. CDR1 SEHNR and CDR2 FQNEAQ come from the germline V gene (reference sequence). The CDR3 runs 15 residues. The CDR3 spells CASSRWTGEDYGYTF. The CDR3, as DNA: TGTGCCAGCAGCAGGTGGACAGGCGAGGACTATGGCTACACCTTC.

This clonotype was seen more than once but under ten times. The rearrangement joins TRBV6-1 to TRBJ1-5; TRBD1 matches 9 bases. The CDR3 is 14 residues long. CDR1 and CDR2 (germline): MNHNS, SASEGT. Unmatched junction bases numbered 8, after V lost 8 bases and J lost 6 bases. CDR3 sequence reads: CASRDRARLQPQHF. The CDR3 DNA sequence: TGTGCCAGCCGGGACAGGGCTCGTCTTCAGCCCCAGCATTTT.

The chain joins TRBV5-1 to TRBJ1-2; D is ambiguous. Per germline, CDR1 SGHRS and CDR2 YFSETQ. This CDR3 has 13 amino acids. V was cut by 4 bases and J by 1 base, with 8 bases left in between. The CDR3 coding sequence is TGCGCCAGCAGCGAACAGATTAACTATGGCTACACCTTC. This translates into CASSEQINYGYTF.

The chain is built from TRBV20-1 and TRBJ1-1; unclear D gene. Germline V gene sequence: CDR1 DFQATT, CDR2 SNEGSKA (reference sequence). The CDR3 contains 11 residues. V lost 0 bases, J lost 7 bases, and 6 bases lay in between. CDR3 amino acids: CSARDLSEAFF. The CDR3 bases are TGCAGTGCTAGAGATCTTAGTGAAGCTTTCTTT.

This rearrangement joins TRBV12-3 or TRBV12-4 to TRBJ2-1; D is unresolved. Trimming pared 7 bases from V and 7 bases from J, leaving 14 bases between. This CDR3 contains 13 residues. CDR3 sequence reads: CASNLAARNEQFF. CDR3 DNA: TGTGCCAGCAACCTGGCCGCTAGGAATGAGCAGTTCTTC.

The chain couples TRBV20-1 to TRBJ2-7; TRBD2 might be the D (5 bases). This CDR3 region has 12 residues. CDR1 DFQATT and CDR2 SNEGSKA come from the germline V gene (reference sequence). The germline V and J ends were trimmed by 4 bases and 2 bases, with 9 bases remaining between them. CDR3 in DNA: TGCAGTGCTATCCCGGGGACCTACGAGCAGTACTTC. This encodes CSAIPGTYEQYF.

This clonotype has only a few counts. The rearrangement links TRBV11-2 to TRBJ2-3; possibly TRBD2 for D (6 bases). The V gene lost 6 bases and the J gene lost 10 bases, with 17 bases spanning the gap. Germline V gene data show CDR1 as SGHAT and CDR2 as FQNNGV. The CDR3 totals 13 residues. The CDR3 DNA reads as TGTGCCAGCAGGGCGGGACTCCTGGGGCCGCAGTATTTT. This encodes CASRAGLLGPQYF.

This clonotype was observed once. This chain connects TRBV2 to TRBJ2-4, with D possibly being TRBD1 (6 bases). Trimming removed 4 bases at V and 7 bases at J, with 20 bases between. The V gene's germline CDR1 is SNHLY and CDR2 FYNNEI. The CDR3 loop spans 16 amino acids. CDR3 sequence: CASSAKTGSLGNIQYF. The DNA for the CDR3 is TGTGCCAGCAGTGCCAAGACAGGTTCCCTGGGGAACATTCAGTACTTC.

The chain joins TRBV7-3 to TRBJ2-5; no reliable D call. Germline CDR1 reads SGHTA; CDR2 reads FQGTGA. The germline V and J ends were trimmed by 2 bases and 2 bases, with 15 bases remaining between them. The length of the CDR3 is 16 residues. The CDR3 nucleotides are TGTGCCAGCAGCTTACGTCGAGTGGGAATTCAAGAGACCCAGTACTTC. Translation: CASSLRRVGIQETQYF.

V and J are TRBV7-9 and TRBJ2-5; possibly TRBD2 for D (6 bases). The CDR3 runs to 14 residues. CDR1 is SEHNR, CDR2 FQNEAQ, per germline (reference sequence). Trimming removed 5 bases from V and 5 bases from J, with 15 bases in between. The CDR3 reads CASSPIEAGETQYF. CDR3 DNA sequence: TGTGCCAGCAGCCCGATTGAGGCGGGGGAGACCCAGTACTTC.

The V call is TRBV20-1, the J call TRBJ2-7; D remains unclear. Trimming removed 4 bases at V and 4 bases at J, with 20 bases between. The germline V gene encodes CDR1 DFQATT and CDR2 SNEGSKA (reference sequence). CDR3 length: 15 residues. In nucleotides, the CDR3 is TGCAGTGCTAATAGACGGGTCACTACCGAATACGAGCAGTACTTC. Its protein is CSANRRVTTEYEQYF.

CDR3 sequence (DNA): TGTGCCAGCAGTTACTCGAACAGGATGAACACTGAAGCTTTCTTT. Translated, it gives CASSYSNRMNTEAFF. The chain is built from TRBV6-5 and TRBJ1-1; tentatively, D is TRBD1 (5 bases). Germline V lookup: CDR1 MNHEY, CDR2 SVGAGI. CDR3 length: 15 amino acids. Trimming took 0 bases from V and 0 from J, leaving 8 bases between them.

CDR3 residues: CASSQGGLHQPQHF. The DNA for the CDR3 is TGCGCCAGCAGCCAAGGGGGTTTACATCAGCCCCAGCATTTT. The J gene is TRBJ1-5, the V gene TRBV4-1; D remains ambiguous. The CDR3 contains 14 residues. CDR1 and CDR2 from the germline V gene are MGHRA and YSYEKL. V lost 1 base and J lost 5, with 9 bases in between.

This rearrangement joins TRBV10-2 to TRBJ2-7; tentative D call: TRBD2 (6 bases). This CDR3 contains 13 residues. Trimming pared 0 bases from V and 6 bases from J, leaving 9 bases between. Germline CDR1 WSHSY, CDR2 SAAADI. CDR3 amino acids: CASSESDGGEQYF. For the CDR3, the DNA is TGCGCCAGCAGTGAGTCGGACGGGGGCGAGCAGTACTTC.

This clonotype has a single count. The V call is TRBV13, the J call TRBJ1-3, with TRBD1 identical over 8 bases. This CDR3 region has 16 residues. With V trimmed by 7 bases and J by 0 bases, 8 bases remained unmatched. Germline CDR1 PRHDT, CDR2 FYEKMQ (reference sequence). The CDR3 spells CASTFQGASSGNTIYF. The CDR3 DNA reads as TGTGCCAGCACCTTCCAGGGGGCGAGCTCTGGAAACACCATATATTTT.

The chain has TRBV5-4 and TRBJ1-1; D remains ambiguous. V was clipped by 5 bases and J by 1 base, with 12 bases between them. The CDR3 is 14 amino acids. Germline V lookup: CDR1 SGHNT, CDR2 YYREEE (reference sequence). CDR3 bases: TGTGCCAGCAGAATTTTACCGCAGAACACTGAAGCTTTCTTT. This sequence encodes CASRILPQNTEAFF. The whole variable domain, filled in from reference TRBV5-4 and TRBJ1-1, reads ETGVTQSPTHLIKTRGQQVTLRCSSQSGHNTVSWYQQALGQGPQFIFQYYREEENGRGNFPPRFSGLQFPNYSSELNVNALELDDSALYLCASRILPQNTEAFFGQGTRLTVV.

The rearrangement uses TRBV7-9 and TRBJ1-2; the D gene is possibly TRBD1 (6 bases). This CDR3 has 14 residues. Between the trimmed V and J ends, which lost 8 bases and 4 bases, there was a span of 17 bases. The V gene's germline CDR1 is SEHNR and CDR2 FQNEAQ (reference sequence). The CDR3 is CASVLGGPTYGYTF. The CDR3 DNA is TGTGCCAGCGTCCTGGGGGGGCCTACCTATGGCTACACCTTC. Looking up the rest from reference TRBV7-9 and TRBJ1-2 gives the full variable domain: DTGVSQNPRHKITKRGQNVTFRCDPISEHNRLYWYRQTLGQGPEFLTYFQNEAQLEKSRLLSDRFSAERPKGSFSTLEIQRTEQGDSAMYLCASVLGGPTYGYTFGSGTRLTVV.

The chain joins TRBV27 to TRBJ2-2; 7 bases line up with TRBD1. Germline CDR1 reads MNHEY; CDR2 reads SMNVEV (reference sequence). This CDR3 is built from 17 residues. V lost 6 bases to trimming and J lost 1 base; unmatched junction nucleotides: 11. In DNA form, the CDR3 reads TGTGCCAGCAGAACGAGACAGGGACGAAGGAACACCGGGGAGCTGTTTTTT. Protein product: CASRTRQGRRNTGELFF.

This chain uses TRBV19 with TRBJ2-4, with unresolved D. The CDR3 covers 15 residues. Looked up from germline, CDR1 is LNHDA and CDR2 is SQIVND (reference sequence). V was trimmed by 1 base and J by 8 bases, leaving 15 bases between them. This chain's CDR3 is CASSIATSGFDIQYF. As DNA, the CDR3 is TGTGCCAGTAGTATAGCCACCTCCGGCTTTGACATTCAGTACTTC.

This clonotype was observed a single time. The chain has TRBV7-9 and TRBJ1-1; tentative D call: TRBD1 (5 bases). Deletions cut 5 bases from V and 1 base from J, with 23 bases between. CDR3 length: 18 amino acids. CDR1 and CDR2 (germline): SEHNR, FQNEAQ (reference sequence). Here the CDR3 DNA reads TGTGCCAGCAGCCACTCCCTTCGAAGGGGCCGGGGGAACACTGAAGCTTTCTTT. Protein product: CASSHSLRRGRGNTEAFF.

The rearrangement uses TRBV3-1 and TRBJ2-1; 12 nucleotides align to TRBD2. The CDR3 has 18 amino acids. V lost 1 base, J lost 8 bases, and 12 bases stayed unmatched. Germline V gene data show CDR1 as LGHDT and CDR2 as YNNKEL (reference sequence). This CDR3 reads CASSQVTSGRGEWDEQFF. The CDR3 bases are TGTGCCAGCAGCCAAGTGACTAGCGGGAGAGGGGAGTGGGATGAGCAGTTCTTC.

This chain connects TRBV20-1 to TRBJ2-3; 9 bases map to TRBD1. The CDR3 is 13 residues long. Trimming took 5 bases from V and 5 from J; bases not matched to a gene: 5. Looked up from germline, CDR1 is DFQATT and CDR2 is SNEGSKA (reference sequence). The chain's CDR3 is CSARWTGEDTQYF. The CDR3 DNA reads TGCAGTGCTCGATGGACAGGGGAAGATACGCAGTATTTT.